The clone carrying this T cell receptor (beta chain) was picked up a small number of times. Its antigen remains unidentified. The source of the sample is a study of CD8+ T cells in alopecia areata. General study results and limits: Scalp repertoires also include resident alphabeta T cells from normal skin. Alopecia totalis/universalis scalp especially showed more expanded CD8+ clones than normal scalp.

Sampling of alopecia areata patients yielded lesional scalp punch biopsies as well as peripheral blood. Sorted populations comprised CD4+ and CD8+ T cells obtained from PBMCs. The germline V gene has CDR1 SEHNR and CDR2 FQNEAQ (reference sequence). CDR3 length: 15 amino acids. J lost 4 bases, V lost 5 bases, and 9 bases had no gene match. RNA extraction and reverse transcription yielded cDNA as sequencing template. Generated by immunoSEQ multiplex PCR, the TCRdb table keeps only in-frame clones and is missing some. The sample lists approximately 120,000 clones, 47% occurring once. The sequence was collected from a human donor with alopecia areata. The sequencing sample was made of NKG2D-low CD8+ T cells sorted from blood. The chain couples TRBV7-9 to TRBJ2-7; TRBD1 aligns across 9 bases. DNA for the CDR3: TGTGCCAGCAGCCAGACCGGGACAGGGTTTTACGAGCAGTACTTC. It is translated as CASSQTGTGFYEQYF.